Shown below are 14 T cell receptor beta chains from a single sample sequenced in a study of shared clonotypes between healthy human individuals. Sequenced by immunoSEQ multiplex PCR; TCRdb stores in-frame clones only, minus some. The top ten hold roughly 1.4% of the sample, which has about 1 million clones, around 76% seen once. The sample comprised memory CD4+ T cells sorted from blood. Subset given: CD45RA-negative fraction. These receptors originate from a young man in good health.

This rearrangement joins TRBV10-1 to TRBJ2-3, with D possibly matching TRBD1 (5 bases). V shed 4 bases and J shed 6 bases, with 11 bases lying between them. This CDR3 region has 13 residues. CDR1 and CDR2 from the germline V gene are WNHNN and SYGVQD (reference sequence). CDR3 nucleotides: TGCGCCAGCAGTGTACCAGGGTCGGATACGCAGTATTTT. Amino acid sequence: CASSVPGSDTQYF.

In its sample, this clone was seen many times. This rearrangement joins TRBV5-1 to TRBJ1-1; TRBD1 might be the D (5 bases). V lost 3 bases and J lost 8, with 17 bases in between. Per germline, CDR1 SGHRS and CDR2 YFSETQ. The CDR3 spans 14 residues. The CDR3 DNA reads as TGCGCCAGCAGCTCCAGGGTAGGGCAGGCGGAAGCTTTCTTT. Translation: CASSSRVGQAEAFF.

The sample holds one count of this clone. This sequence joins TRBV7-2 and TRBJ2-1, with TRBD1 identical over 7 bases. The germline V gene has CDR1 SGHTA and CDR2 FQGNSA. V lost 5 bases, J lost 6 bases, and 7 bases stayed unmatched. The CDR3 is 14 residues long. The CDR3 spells CASSPRQGPNEQFF. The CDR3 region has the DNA TGTGCCAGCAGCCCACGACAGGGCCCCAATGAGCAGTTCTTC.

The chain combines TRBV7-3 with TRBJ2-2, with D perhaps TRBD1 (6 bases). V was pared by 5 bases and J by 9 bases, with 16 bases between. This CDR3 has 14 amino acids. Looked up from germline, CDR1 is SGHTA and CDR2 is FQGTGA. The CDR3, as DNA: TGTGCCAGCAGCCACCCAGAACAGGGAAGGGAGCTGTTTTTT. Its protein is CASSHPEQGRELFF.

CDR3 in DNA: TGTGCCAGTAGTATAGGGGGAGGGAAAAATCAGCCCCAGCATTTT. It yields the protein CASSIGGGKNQPQHF. The chain carries TRBV19 and TRBJ1-5; the D is unclear. Germline V lookup: CDR1 LNHDA, CDR2 SQIVND (reference sequence). The V end lost 1 base, the J end lost 4 bases, and 11 bases lay between the germline ends. CDR3 length equals 15 residues.

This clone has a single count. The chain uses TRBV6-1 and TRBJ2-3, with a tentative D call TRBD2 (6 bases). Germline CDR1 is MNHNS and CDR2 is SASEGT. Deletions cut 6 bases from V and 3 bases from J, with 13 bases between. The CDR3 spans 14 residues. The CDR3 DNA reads TGTGCCAGCAGCTTACTAGCAGCGACAGATACGCAGTATTTT. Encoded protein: CASSLLAATDTQYF.

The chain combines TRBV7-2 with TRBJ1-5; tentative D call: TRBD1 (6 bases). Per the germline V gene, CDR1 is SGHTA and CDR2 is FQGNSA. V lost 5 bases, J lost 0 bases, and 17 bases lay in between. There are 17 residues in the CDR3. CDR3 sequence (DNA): TGTGCCAGCAGCCGCAGGGAAGGGGGTTTTAGCAATCAGCCCCAGCATTTT. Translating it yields CASSRREGGFSNQPQHF.

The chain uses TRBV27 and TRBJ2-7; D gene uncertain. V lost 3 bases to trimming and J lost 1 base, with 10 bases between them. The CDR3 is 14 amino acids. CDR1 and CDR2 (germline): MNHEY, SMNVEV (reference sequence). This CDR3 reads CASSFRHGSYEQYF. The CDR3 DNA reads TGTGCCAGCAGTTTTCGACACGGGTCCTACGAGCAGTACTTC.

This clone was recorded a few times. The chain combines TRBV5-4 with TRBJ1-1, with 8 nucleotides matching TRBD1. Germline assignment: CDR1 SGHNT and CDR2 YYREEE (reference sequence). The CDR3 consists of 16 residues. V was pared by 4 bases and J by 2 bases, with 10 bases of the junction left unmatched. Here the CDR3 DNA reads TGTGCCAGCAGCATTGGACAGGGCGGGGTCAACACTGAAGCTTTCTTT. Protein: CASSIGQGGVNTEAFF.

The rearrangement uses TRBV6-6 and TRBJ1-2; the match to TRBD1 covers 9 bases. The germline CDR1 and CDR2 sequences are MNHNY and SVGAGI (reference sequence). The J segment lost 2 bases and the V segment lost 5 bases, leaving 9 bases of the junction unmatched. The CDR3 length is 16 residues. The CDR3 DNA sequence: TGTGCCAGCAGTCGGGGGGACAGGGTAGCAAACTATGGCTACACCTTC. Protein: CASSRGDRVANYGYTF.

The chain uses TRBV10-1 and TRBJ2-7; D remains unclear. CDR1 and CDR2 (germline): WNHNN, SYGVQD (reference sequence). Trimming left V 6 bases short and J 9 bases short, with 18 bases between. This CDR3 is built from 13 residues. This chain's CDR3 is CASSPSYSFPQYF. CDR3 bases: TGCGCCAGCAGCCCCAGTTACAGTTTCCCGCAGTACTTC.

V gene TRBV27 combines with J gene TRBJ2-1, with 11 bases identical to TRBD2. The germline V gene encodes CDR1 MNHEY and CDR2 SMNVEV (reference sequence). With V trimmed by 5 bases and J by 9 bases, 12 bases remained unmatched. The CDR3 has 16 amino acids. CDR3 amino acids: CASSPHRLAGGGEQFF. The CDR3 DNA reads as TGTGCCAGCAGTCCACACCGGCTAGCGGGAGGAGGTGAGCAGTTCTTC.

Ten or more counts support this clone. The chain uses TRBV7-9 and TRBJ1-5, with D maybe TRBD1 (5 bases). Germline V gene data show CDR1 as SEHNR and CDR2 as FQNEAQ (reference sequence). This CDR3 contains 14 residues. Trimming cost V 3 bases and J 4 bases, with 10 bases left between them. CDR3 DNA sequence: TGTGCCAGCAGCTTTCCTGGGGCGAATCAGCCCCAGCATTTT. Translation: CASSFPGANQPQHF.

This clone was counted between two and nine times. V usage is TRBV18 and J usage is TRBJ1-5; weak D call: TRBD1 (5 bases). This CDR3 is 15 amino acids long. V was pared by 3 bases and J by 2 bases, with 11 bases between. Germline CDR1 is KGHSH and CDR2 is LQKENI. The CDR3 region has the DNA TGTGCCAGCTCACCGGGGGGGGTAGGCAATCAGCCCCAGCATTTT. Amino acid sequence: CASSPGGVGNQPQHF.